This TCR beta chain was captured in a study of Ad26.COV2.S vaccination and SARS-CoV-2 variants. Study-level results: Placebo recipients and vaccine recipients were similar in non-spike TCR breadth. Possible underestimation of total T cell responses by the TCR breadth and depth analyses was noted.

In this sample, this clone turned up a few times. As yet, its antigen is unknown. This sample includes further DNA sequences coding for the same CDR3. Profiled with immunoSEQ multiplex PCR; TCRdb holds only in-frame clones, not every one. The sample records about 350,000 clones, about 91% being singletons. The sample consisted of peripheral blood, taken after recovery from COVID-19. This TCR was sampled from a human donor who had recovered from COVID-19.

The CDR3 reads CASSVRGGADQPQHF. For the CDR3, the DNA is TGTGCCAGCAGCGTCAGAGGGGGCGCGGATCAGCCCCAGCATTTT. V is TRBV9 and J is TRBJ1-5; 7 nucleotides align to TRBD1. The CDR3 is made up of 15 amino acids. Trimming removed 2 bases from V and 5 bases from J; junction bases left unmatched: 7. CDR1 SGDLS and CDR2 YYNGEE come from the germline V gene. Looking up the rest from reference TRBV9 and TRBJ1-5 gives the full variable domain: DSGVTQTPKHLITATGQRVTLRCSPRSGDLSVYWYQQSLDQGLQFLIQYYNGEERAKGNILERFSAQQFPDLHSELNLSSLELGDSALYFCASSVRGGADQPQHFGDGTRLSIL.